Below are 9 T cell receptor beta chains sequenced from a single sample in a study of cytomegalovirus exposure and HLA in healthy donors (dated by TCRdb to 2017 to 2019). Receptor libraries were prepared by the immunoSEQ multiplex PCR assay. For the multiplex PCR, a mixture combining 60 forward primers for TCR Vbeta segments and 13 reverse primers for TCR Jbeta segments was used. Imported from immuneACCESS, the table was reduced by TCRdb to in-frame sequences with V and J called. These copies leave out some clones; in studies compared against another copy, an unresolved V gene accounts for under half, and the cause of the remainder is not known. The table for this sample lists fewer than 200,000 clones; over 75% of them were counted only once. Together, the top ten hold 1.5% to 2% of the sample. Sequenced input: PBMCs. Receptors were obtained from a human donor in good health.

V usage is TRBV15 and J usage is TRBJ1-2, with 7 bases aligning to TRBD1. This CDR3 has 14 residues. The germline gives CDR1 LNHNV, CDR2 YYDKDF (reference sequence). V was clipped by 6 bases and J by 3 bases; unmatched bases: 7. The CDR3 region is CATSRDRKHYGYTF. CDR3 nucleotides: TGTGCCACCAGTAGGGACAGAAAGCACTATGGCTACACCTTC.

This chain joins TRBV5-1 and TRBJ2-2; 8 nucleotides line up with TRBD1. This CDR3 has 15 residues. With 4 bases clipped from V and 6 bases from J, the junction kept 8 bases outside the gene matches. Germline lookup yields CDR1 SGHRS and CDR2 YFSETQ. CDR3 in amino acids: CASSPSGQVPGELFF. As DNA, the CDR3 is TGCGCCAGCAGCCCATCGGGACAGGTCCCCGGGGAGCTGTTTTTT.

This clone was observed a handful of times. This rearrangement joins TRBV5-1 to TRBJ2-3; D is undetermined. The CDR3 covers 12 residues. Trimming took off 2 bases at V and 5 bases at J, with 6 bases between the two ends. CDR1 and CDR2 from the germline V gene are SGHRS and YFSETQ. CDR3 sequence reads: CASSLSRDTQYF. The CDR3 DNA reads as TGCGCCAGCAGCTTATCTCGAGATACGCAGTATTTT.

The rearrangement joins TRBV7-2 to TRBJ2-3, with 7 bases that match TRBD2. There are 16 residues in the CDR3. Germline V CDR1 and CDR2: SGHTA, FQGNSA. The ends lost 1 base at V and 2 bases at J; junction bases unmatched: 6. CDR3 region: CASSLVTAGYTDTQYF. CDR3 coding DNA: TGTGCCAGCAGCTTAGTGACAGCGGGGTACACAGATACGCAGTATTTT.

This sequence joins TRBV29-1 and TRBJ2-3; 11 nucleotides match TRBD2. Trimming cost V 8 bases and J 1 base; bases outside gene matches: 11. Germline values: CDR1 SQVTM, CDR2 ANQGSEA. The CDR3 sequence is 16 residues long. In nucleotides, the CDR3 is TGCAGCAAACGATCCGGGACTAGCGGTGGCACAGATACGCAGTATTTT. It encodes CSKRSGTSGGTDTQYF.

The rearrangement links TRBV28 to TRBJ2-5; 7 nucleotides match TRBD1. There are 12 residues in the CDR3. The V gene end was trimmed by 8 bases and the J gene end by 2 bases; junction bases not matched to a gene: 2. Germline CDR1 is MDHEN and CDR2 is SYDVKM. DNA for the CDR3: TGTGCCAGCCACAGGGGTCAAGAGACCCAGTACTTC. This gives the protein CASHRGQETQYF.

The chain is built from TRBV7-9 and TRBJ2-7, with a tentative D call TRBD2 (5 bases). The CDR3 sequence is 12 residues long. Germline loops: CDR1 SEHNR, CDR2 FQNEAQ (reference sequence). V lost 8 bases, J lost 0 bases, and 8 bases lay in between. The CDR3 is CASPRVSYEQYF. CDR3 nucleotides: TGTGCCAGCCCGCGGGTCTCCTACGAGCAGTACTTC.

Only a few counts were recorded for this clone. This chain connects TRBV7-6 to TRBJ2-7; 7 bases agree with TRBD1. The CDR3 is 14 amino acids. From germline, CDR1 is SGHVS and CDR2 FNYEAQ. With V trimmed by 6 bases and J by 7 bases, 12 bases remained unmatched. CDR3 coding DNA: TGTGCCAGCAGACATAAGACAGGGACGTGGGAGCAGTACTTC. This codes for CASRHKTGTWEQYF.

The genes are TRBV5-4 and TRBJ2-3, with 7 bases identical to TRBD2. V dropped 1 base and J dropped 2; count of bases not matched to a gene: 4. The CDR3 has 15 amino acids. In germline, CDR1 is SGHNT, CDR2 YYREEE (reference sequence). CDR3 DNA sequence: TGTGCCAGCAGCTTGCCAGCGGGGTCCACAGATACGCAGTATTTT. Protein sequence: CASSLPAGSTDTQYF.